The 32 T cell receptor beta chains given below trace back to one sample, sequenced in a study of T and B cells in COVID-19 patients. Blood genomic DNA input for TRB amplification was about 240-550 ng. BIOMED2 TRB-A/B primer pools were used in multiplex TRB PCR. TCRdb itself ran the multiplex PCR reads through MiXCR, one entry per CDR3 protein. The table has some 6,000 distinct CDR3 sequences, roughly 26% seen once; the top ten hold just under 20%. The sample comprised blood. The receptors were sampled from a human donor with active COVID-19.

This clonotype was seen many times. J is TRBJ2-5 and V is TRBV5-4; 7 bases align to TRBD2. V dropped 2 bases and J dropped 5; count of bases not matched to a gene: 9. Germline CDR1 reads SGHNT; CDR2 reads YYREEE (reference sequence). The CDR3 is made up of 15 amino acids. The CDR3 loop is CASSFSGLTSETQYF. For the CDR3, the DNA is TGTGCCAGCAGCTTTTCGGGACTAACATCGGAGACCCAGTACTTC.

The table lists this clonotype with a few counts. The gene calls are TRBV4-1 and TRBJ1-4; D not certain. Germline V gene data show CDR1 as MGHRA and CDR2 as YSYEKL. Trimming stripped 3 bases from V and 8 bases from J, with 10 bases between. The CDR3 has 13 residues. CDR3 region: CASSHETGEKLFF. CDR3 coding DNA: TGCGCCAGCAGCCATGAAACCGGCGAAAAACTGTTTTTT.

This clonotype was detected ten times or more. In DNA form, the CDR3 reads TGTGCCAGTACCGGGACAGGGGGTTGGGGAGGAAGGGGAGAGCAGTACTTC. This gives the protein CASTGTGGWGGRGEQYF. The rearrangement uses TRBV6-1 and TRBJ2-7; 11 bases are shared with TRBD1. CDR1 and CDR2 from the germline V gene are MNHNS and SASEGT. V dropped 9 bases and J dropped 7; count of bases not matched to a gene: 20. CDR3 length: 17 amino acids.

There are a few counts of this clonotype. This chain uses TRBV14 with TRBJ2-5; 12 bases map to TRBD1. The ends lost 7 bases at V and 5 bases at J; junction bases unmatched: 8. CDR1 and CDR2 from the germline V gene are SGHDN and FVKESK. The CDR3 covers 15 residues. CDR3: CASTLGTGGRETQYF. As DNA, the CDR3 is TGTGCCAGCACCCTGGGGACAGGGGGCCGGGAGACCCAGTACTTC. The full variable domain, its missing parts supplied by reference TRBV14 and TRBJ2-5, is EAGVTQFPSHSVIEKGQTVTLRCDPISGHDNLYWYRRVMGKEIKFLLHFVKESKQDESGMPNNRFLAERTGGTYSTLKVQPAELEDSGVYFCASTLGTGGRETQYFGPGTRLLVL.

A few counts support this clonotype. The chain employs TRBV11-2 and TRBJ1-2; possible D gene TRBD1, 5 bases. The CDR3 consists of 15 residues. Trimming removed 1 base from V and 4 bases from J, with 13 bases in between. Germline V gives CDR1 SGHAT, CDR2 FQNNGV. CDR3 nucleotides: TGTGCCAGCAGCTTAGTTCGGGACTCAGGCTATGGCTACACCTTC. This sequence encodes CASSLVRDSGYGYTF.

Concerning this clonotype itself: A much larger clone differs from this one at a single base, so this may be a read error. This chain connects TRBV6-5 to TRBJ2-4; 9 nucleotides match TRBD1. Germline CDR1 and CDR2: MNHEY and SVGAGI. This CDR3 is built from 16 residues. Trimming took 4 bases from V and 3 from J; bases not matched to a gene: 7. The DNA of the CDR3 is TGTGCCAGCAGTTTAGTACAGGGGGCCAGCAAAAACATTCAGTACTTC. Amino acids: CASSLVQGASKNIQYF.

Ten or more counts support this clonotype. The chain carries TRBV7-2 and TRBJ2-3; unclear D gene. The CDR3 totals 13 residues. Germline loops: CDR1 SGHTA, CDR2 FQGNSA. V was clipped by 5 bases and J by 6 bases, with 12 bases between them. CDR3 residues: CASSTRSIDTQYF. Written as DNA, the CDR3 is TGTGCCAGCAGCACCCGTTCAATTGATACGCAGTATTTT.

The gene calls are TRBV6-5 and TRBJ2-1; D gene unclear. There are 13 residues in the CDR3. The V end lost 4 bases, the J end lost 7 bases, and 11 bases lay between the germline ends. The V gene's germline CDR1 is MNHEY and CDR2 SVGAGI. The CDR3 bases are TGTGCCAGCAGTTTTAGTGGCTTGAATGAGCAGTTCTTC. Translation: CASSFSGLNEQFF.

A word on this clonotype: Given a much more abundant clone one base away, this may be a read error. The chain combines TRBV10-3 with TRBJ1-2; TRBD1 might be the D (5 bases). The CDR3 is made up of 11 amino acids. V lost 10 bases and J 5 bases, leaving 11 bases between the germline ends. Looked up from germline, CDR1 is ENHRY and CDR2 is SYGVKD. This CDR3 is CATDMGYGYTF. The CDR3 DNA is TGTGCCACGGACATGGGGTATGGCTACACCTTC.

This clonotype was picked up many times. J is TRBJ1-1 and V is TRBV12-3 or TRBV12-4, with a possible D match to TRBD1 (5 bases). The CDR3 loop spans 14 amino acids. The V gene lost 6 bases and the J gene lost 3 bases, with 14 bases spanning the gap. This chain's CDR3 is CASSVGDGDTEAFF. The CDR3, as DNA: TGTGCCAGCAGCGTAGGGGACGGGGACACTGAAGCTTTCTTT.

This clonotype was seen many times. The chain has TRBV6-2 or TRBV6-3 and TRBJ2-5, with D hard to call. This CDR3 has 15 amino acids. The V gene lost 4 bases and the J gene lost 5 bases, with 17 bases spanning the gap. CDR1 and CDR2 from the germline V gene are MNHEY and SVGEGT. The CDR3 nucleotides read TGTGCCAGCAGTTCGGAGCTTAACTTCTACGAGACCCAGTACTTC. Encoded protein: CASSSELNFYETQYF.

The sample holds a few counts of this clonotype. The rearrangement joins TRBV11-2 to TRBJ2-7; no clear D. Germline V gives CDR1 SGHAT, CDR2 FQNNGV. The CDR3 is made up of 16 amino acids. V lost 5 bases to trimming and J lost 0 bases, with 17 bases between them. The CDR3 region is CASSRGLEFSSYEQYF. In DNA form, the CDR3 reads TGTGCCAGCAGCCGAGGTTTGGAGTTTAGCTCCTACGAGCAGTACTTC.

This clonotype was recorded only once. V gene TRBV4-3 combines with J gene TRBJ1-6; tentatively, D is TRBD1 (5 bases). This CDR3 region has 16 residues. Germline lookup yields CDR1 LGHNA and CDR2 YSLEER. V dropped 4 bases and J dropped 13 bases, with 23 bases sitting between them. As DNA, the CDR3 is TGCGCCAGCAGCCCCCACCGCTCAACTCCTGACAGTCCCCTCCACTTT. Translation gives CASSPHRSTPDSPLHF.

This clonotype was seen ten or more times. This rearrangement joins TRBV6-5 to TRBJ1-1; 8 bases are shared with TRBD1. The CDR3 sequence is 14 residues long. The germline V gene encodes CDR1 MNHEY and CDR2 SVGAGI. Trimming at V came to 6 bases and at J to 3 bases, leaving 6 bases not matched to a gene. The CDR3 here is CASSRGQEDTEAFF. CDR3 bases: TGTGCCAGCAGCAGGGGACAGGAGGACACTGAAGCTTTCTTT.

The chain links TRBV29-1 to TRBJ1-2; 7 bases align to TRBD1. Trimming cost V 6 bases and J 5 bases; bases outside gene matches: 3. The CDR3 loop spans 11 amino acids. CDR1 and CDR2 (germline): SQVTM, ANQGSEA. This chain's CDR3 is CSVGTEYGYTF. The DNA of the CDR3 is TGCAGCGTGGGGACAGAATATGGCTACACCTTC.

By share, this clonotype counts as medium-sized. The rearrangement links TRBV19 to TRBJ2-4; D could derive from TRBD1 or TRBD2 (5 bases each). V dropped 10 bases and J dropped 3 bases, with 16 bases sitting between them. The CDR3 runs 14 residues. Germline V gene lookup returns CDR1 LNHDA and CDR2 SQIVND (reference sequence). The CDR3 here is CATSRDVGKNIQYF. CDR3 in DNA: TGTGCCACCTCGAGGGACGTAGGCAAAAACATTCAGTACTTC.

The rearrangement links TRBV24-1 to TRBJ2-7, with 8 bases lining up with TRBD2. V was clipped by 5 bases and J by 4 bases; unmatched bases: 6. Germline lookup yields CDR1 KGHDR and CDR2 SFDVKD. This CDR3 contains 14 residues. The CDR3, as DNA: TGTGCCACCAGTGCGAGCGGGAGTAAGTACGAGCAGTACTTC. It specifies CATSASGSKYEQYF.

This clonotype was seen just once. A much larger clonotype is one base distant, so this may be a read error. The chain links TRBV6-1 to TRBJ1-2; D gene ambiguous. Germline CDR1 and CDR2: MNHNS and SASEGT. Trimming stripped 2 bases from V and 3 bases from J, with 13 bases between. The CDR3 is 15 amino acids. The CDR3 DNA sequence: TGTGCCAGCAGTGAAATGGTAGGGAGCTACTATGGCTACACCTTC. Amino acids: CASSEMVGSYYGYTF.

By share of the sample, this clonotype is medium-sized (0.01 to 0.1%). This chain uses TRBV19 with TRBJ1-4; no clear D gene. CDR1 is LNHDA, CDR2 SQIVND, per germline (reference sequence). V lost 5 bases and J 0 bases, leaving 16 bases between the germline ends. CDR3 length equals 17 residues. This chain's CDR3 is CASSVYLDGSTNEKLFF. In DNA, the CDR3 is TGTGCCAGTAGTGTCTACCTCGACGGTTCAACTAATGAAAAACTGTTTTTT.

Here the CDR3 reads CASSSQGSGTNEKLFF. The CDR3 bases are TGCGCCAGCAGCTCACAGGGCTCGGGAACTAATGAAAAACTGTTTTTT. The rearrangement uses TRBV5-1 and TRBJ1-4, with D possibly TRBD1 on 6 matching bases. The V and J ends lost 3 bases and 1 base respectively, with 13 bases between them. Germline V CDR1 and CDR2: SGHRS, YFSETQ. The CDR3 loop spans 16 amino acids. Looking up the rest from reference TRBV5-1 and TRBJ1-4 gives the full variable domain: KAGVTQTPRYLIKTRGQQVTLSCSPISGHRSVSWYQQTPGQGLQFLFEYFSETQRNKGNFPGRFSGRQFSNSRSEMNVSTLELGDSALYLCASSSQGSGTNEKLFFGSGTQLSVL.

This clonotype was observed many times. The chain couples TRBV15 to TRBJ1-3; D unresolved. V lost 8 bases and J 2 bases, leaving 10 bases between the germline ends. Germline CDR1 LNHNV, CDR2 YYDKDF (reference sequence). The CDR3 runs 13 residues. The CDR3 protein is CATGSGAGNTIYF. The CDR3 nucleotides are TGTGCCACCGGGAGTGGGGCTGGAAACACCATATATTTT.

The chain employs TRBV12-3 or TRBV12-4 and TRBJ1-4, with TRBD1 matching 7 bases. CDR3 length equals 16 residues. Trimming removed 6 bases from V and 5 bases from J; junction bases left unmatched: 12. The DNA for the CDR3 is TGTGCCAGCAGCCCCGGACAGGCAAGGGCGAATGAAAAACTGTTTTTT. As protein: CASSPGQARANEKLFF.

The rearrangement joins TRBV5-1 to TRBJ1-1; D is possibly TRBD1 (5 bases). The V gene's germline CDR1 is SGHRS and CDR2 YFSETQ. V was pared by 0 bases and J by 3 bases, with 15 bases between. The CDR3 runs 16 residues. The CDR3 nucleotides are TGCGCCAGCAGCTTGGCAGGGATTTCATTGGACACTGAAGCTTTCTTT. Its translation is CASSLAGISLDTEAFF.

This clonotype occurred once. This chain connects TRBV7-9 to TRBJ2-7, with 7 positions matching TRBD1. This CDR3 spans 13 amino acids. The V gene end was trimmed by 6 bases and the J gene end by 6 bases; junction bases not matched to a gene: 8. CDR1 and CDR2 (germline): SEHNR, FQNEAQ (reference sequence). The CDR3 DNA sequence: TGTGCCAGCAGAGGGGACAGCAAACTCGAGCAGTACTTC. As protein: CASRGDSKLEQYF.

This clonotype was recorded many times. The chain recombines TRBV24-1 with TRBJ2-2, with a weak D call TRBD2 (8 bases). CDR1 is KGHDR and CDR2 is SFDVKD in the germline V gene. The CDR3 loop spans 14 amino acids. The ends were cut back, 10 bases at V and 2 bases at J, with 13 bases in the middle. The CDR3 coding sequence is TGTGCCACTAGCGGGACAGATAACACCGGGGAGCTGTTTTTT. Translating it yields CATSGTDNTGELFF.

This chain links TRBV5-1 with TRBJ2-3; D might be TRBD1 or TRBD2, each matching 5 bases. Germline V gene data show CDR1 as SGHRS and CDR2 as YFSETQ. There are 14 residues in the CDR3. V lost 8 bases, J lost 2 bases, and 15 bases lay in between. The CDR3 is CASNPGRDTDTQYF. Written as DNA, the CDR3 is TGCGCCAGTAATCCGGGACGGGACACAGATACGCAGTATTTT.

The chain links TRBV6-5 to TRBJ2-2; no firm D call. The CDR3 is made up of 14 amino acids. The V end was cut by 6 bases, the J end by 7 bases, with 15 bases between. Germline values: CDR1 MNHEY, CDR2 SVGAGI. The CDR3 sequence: CASSPQTAIGELFF. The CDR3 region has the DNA TGTGCCAGCAGCCCTCAGACGGCGATCGGGGAGCTGTTTTTT.

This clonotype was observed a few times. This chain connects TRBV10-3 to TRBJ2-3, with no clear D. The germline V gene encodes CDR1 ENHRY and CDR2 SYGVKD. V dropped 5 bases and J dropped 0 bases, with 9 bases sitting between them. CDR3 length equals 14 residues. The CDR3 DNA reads TGTGCCATCAGTTTGGGCTCTAGCACAGATACGCAGTATTTT. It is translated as CAISLGSSTDTQYF.

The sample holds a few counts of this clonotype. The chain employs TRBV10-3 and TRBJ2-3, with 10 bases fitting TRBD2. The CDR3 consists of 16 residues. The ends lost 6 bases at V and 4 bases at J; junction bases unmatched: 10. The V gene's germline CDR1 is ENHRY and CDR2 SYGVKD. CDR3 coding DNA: TGTGCCATCAGGAATATCACTAGCGGGAAAGCAGATACGCAGTATTTT. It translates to CAIRNITSGKADTQYF.

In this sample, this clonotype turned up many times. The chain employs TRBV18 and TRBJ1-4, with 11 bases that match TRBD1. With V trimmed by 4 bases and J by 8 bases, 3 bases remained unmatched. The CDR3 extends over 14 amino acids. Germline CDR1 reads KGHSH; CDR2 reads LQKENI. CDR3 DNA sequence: TGTGCCAGCTCACAAGGACAGGGGGCCGAAAAACTGTTTTTT. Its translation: CASSQGQGAEKLFF.

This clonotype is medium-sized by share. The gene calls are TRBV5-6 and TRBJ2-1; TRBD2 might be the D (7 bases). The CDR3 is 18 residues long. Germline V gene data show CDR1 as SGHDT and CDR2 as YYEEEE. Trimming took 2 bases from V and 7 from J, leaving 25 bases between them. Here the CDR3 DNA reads TGTGCCAGCAGCTTAGGGGGGGGGGCCCTAGACCAGTCAAATGAGCAGTTCTTC. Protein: CASSLGGGALDQSNEQFF.

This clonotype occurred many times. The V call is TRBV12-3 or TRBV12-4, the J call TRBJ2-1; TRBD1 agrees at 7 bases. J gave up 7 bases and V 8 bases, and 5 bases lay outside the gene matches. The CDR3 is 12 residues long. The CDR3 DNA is TGTGCCAGCCGACAGGGCCTGAATGAGCAGTTCTTC. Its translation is CASRQGLNEQFF.